This T cell receptor beta chain was retrieved from a study of CD8+ T cells in alopecia areata. cDNA prepared by RNA extraction and subsequent reverse transcription served as the template for sequencing. Clones were read by immunoSEQ multiplex PCR, and TCRdb kept only the in-frame ones, dropping some. The sample has 120,000 or so clones, approximately 57% seen once. Treatment indicated: oral pan-JAK inhibitor, 5-10 mg twice daily. Collection of lesional scalp punch biopsies and peripheral blood was performed in alopecia areata patients. Separation by sorting yielded CD4+ and CD8+ T cells from PBMCs. CDR3 length equals 13 residues. The V and J ends lost 0 bases and 6 bases respectively, with 9 bases between them. CDR1 is GTSNPN, CDR2 SVGIG, per germline (reference sequence).

The sample was CD4+ T cells sorted from blood, taken at week 4, from a patient treated with tofacitinib. This receptor was identified in a human donor with alopecia areata. The gene calls are TRBV30 and TRBJ1-5, with D unclear. The CDR3 here is CAWSVEEGQPQHF. In DNA, the CDR3 is TGTGCCTGGAGTGTTGAGGAGGGTCAGCCCCAGCATTTT.